These T cell receptor beta chains were read from a single sample in a study of cytomegalovirus exposure and HLA in healthy donors. Assay used: immunoSEQ multiplex PCR; TCRdb lists only in-frame clones, some missing. Altogether 120,000 to 150,000 clones are present, about three quarters being singletons, with the ten largest covering roughly 1.2%. The sample taken for sequencing was PBMCs. The receptor source for this set is a male donor in good health and CMV-seropositive. Each CDR3 is given with its conserved first and last residue. Fields, in order: J gene, V gene, CDR3 length, D gene, clone size, CDR3 DNA, CDR3 protein. D genes are given only for firm matches. Size tells how often a clone was seen (once, few, many) or the class of an expanded clone, and some rows leave it out.

TRBJ2-2	TRBV5-8	15	-	-	TGTGCCAGCAGCTTGGGCCAGCGTTACACCGGGGAGCTGTTTTTT	CASSLGQRYTGELFF
TRBJ2-7	TRBV9	13	TRBD2	-	TGTGCCAGCAGCGTAGAACCGGGAGGGCAGCAGTACTTC	CASSVEPGGQQYF
TRBJ1-2	TRBV5-1	15	-	-	TGCGCCAGCAGCTCGAACTCCGGGATACCGAATGGCTACACCTTC	CASSSNSGIPNGYTF
TRBJ2-5	TRBV6-5	16	TRBD2	-	TGTGCCAGCAGTTACTGGCTAGCGGGACCCCAAGAGACCCAGTACTTC	CASSYWLAGPQETQYF
TRBJ2-3	TRBV11-1	14	-	-	TGTGCCAGCAGTTCAGCAGCGGCCGGGGATACGCAGTATTTT	CASSSAAAGDTQYF
TRBJ2-1	TRBV18	15	-	-	TGTGCCAGCTCACTAACTCGTGGAGGGAACAATGAGCAGTTCTTC	CASSLTRGGNNEQFF
TRBJ2-1	TRBV29-1	13	-	-	TGCAGCGTTGAAGGTGTGGCCGGAGGCGAGCAGTTCTTC	CSVEGVAGGEQFF
TRBJ1-5	TRBV6-5	12	-	-	TGTGCCAGCAGTTCGGGTTTCGGGCCCCAGCATTTT	CASSSGFGPQHF
TRBJ2-1	TRBV15	17	-	-	TGTGCCACCAGCGTCTATCGGGAATGGAGCTCCTACAATGAGCAGTTCTTC	CATSVYREWSSYNEQFF
TRBJ1-1	TRBV25-1	18	TRBD1	few	TGTGCCAGCAGTGAATTCCCCCTGACAGGGCTTATGAACACTGAAGCTTTCTTT	CASSEFPLTGLMNTEAFF
TRBJ1-1	TRBV7-9	17	TRBD1	-	TGTGCCAGCAGCTCCGGGACAGGGACCTTCTCTCGGACTGAAGCTTTCTTT	CASSSGTGTFSRTEAFF
TRBJ1-5	TRBV2	14	-	once	TGTGCCAGCAGCGACAGCAATAGCAATCAGCCCCAGCATTTT	CASSDSNSNQPQHF
TRBJ1-1	TRBV23-1	19	-	-	TGCGCCAGCAGTCAATCAGCCGTAGGCTCAGGGATCGAGAACACTGAAGCTTTCTTT	CASSQSAVGSGIENTEAFF
TRBJ2-3	TRBV9	14	-	-	TGTGCCAGCAGCGCCCCTCCGGGGACAGATACGCAGTATTTT	CASSAPPGTDTQYF
TRBJ1-4	TRBV4-3	17	TRBD1	-	TGCGCCAGCAGCCAAGGATTGGGACAGGGCTTTAATGAAAAACTGTTTTTT	CASSQGLGQGFNEKLFF
TRBJ1-2	TRBV7-9	13	-	-	TGTGCCAGCAGCTTATCCGGGGTCCGTGGCTACACCTTC	CASSLSGVRGYTF
TRBJ2-5	TRBV5-1	13	-	-	TGCGCCAGCAGCTTGGGGAGTCAAGAGACCCAGTACTTC	CASSLGSQETQYF
TRBJ1-6	TRBV27	15	TRBD1	few	TGTGCCAGCAGTCCCCGACAGGGCCGTAATTCACCCCTCCACTTT	CASSPRQGRNSPLHF
TRBJ1-1	TRBV25-1	13	TRBD1	-	TGTGCCAGCATTCTACAGGGGAGCACTGAAGCTTTCTTT	CASILQGSTEAFF
TRBJ2-1	TRBV2	10	-	-	TGTGCCAGCAGTCAGGTTGAGCAGTTCTTC	CASSQVEQFF
TRBJ2-3	TRBV27	13	-	-	TGTGCCAGCAGTTTAATCCTTGCAGATACGCAGTATTTT	CASSLILADTQYF
TRBJ2-7	TRBV7-2	15	TRBD1	-	TGTGCCAGCAGCTCCCCCGGGACAGGGCTTAATGAGCAGTACTTC	CASSSPGTGLNEQYF
TRBJ2-5	TRBV6-5	15	-	-	TGTGCCAGCAGTCCAAGAGGGGGTACCCAAGAGACCCAGTACTTC	CASSPRGGTQETQYF
TRBJ2-1	TRBV10-1	15	-	-	TGCGCCAGCAGTACGGGCGGGCCCTCCTACAATGAGCAGTTCTTC	CASSTGGPSYNEQFF
TRBJ2-3	TRBV28	12	-	once	TGTGCCAGCAGTTTTGGCAGAGATACGCAGTATTTT	CASSFGRDTQYF
TRBJ1-3	TRBV7-9	15	TRBD1	-	TGTTCCAGCAGTGGAACAGGGGGCTCTGGAAACACCATATATTTT	CSSSGTGGSGNTIYF
TRBJ1-3	TRBV14	13	-	-	TGTGCCAGTAGATTATCTTCTGGAAACACCATATATTTT	CASRLSSGNTIYF